Listed here are 2 T cell receptor beta chains from one sample, sequenced in a study of blood T cell repertoires in COVID-19. Assay used: immunoSEQ multiplex PCR; TCRdb lists only in-frame clones, some missing. The sample shows about 64,000 clones, 88% of them seen only once. Sequencing was done on a sample of PBMCs or T cells enriched from blood (not recorded which). These receptors all come from a woman in her thirties or forties who had recovered from COVID-19.

The chain uses TRBV7-9 and TRBJ2-1; 8 nucleotides align to TRBD2. The CDR3 extends over 15 amino acids. V trimming: 3 bases; J trimming: 9 bases; junction bases outside the gene matches: 10. CDR1 is SEHNR, CDR2 FQNEAQ, per germline (reference sequence). CDR3 in amino acids: CASSFPAGGLGEQFF. CDR3 in DNA: TGTGCCAGCAGCTTCCCGGCGGGGGGTCTTGGTGAGCAGTTCTTC.

The chain is built from TRBV4-1 and TRBJ2-7; D uncertain. The CDR3 sequence is 14 residues long. Trimming took off 1 base at V and 3 bases at J, with 10 bases between the two ends. CDR1 and CDR2 (germline): MGHRA, YSYEKL. The CDR3 coding sequence is TGCGCCAGCAGCCAAGCGGCAGGTGGCTACGAGCAGTACTTC. Translated, it gives CASSQAAGGYEQYF.